The clone carrying this T cell receptor (beta chain) was detected many times. What it binds is not known. Notes on the study in general: Tumor memory CD4+ T cell TCR gene usage clustered with blood and lymph node memory CD4+ cells and lymph node naive CD4+ cells.

Per the germline V gene, CDR1 is KGHDR and CDR2 is SFDVKD. The CDR3 consists of 14 residues. The V end lost 4 bases, the J end lost 4 bases, and 9 bases lay between the germline ends. From the 5' RACE reads, TCRdb called clonotypes with MiXCR, one entry per CDR3 protein. The repertoire has 60,000 to 65,000 distinct CDR3 sequences, 25% to 30% of them found once; the top ten carry about 2.3%. Sequenced input: tumor-infiltrating naive CD4+ T cells sorted from the breast tumor. Subset reported: naive CD4+ T cells, CD4+CD45RA+CD25-. The TCR sequence derives from a female donor with breast cancer. J is TRBJ2-2 and V is TRBV24-1; the D is unclear. The CDR3 here is CATSDVQTTGELFF. CDR3 DNA sequence: TGTGCCACCAGTGACGTACAGACCACCGGGGAGCTGTTTTTT.